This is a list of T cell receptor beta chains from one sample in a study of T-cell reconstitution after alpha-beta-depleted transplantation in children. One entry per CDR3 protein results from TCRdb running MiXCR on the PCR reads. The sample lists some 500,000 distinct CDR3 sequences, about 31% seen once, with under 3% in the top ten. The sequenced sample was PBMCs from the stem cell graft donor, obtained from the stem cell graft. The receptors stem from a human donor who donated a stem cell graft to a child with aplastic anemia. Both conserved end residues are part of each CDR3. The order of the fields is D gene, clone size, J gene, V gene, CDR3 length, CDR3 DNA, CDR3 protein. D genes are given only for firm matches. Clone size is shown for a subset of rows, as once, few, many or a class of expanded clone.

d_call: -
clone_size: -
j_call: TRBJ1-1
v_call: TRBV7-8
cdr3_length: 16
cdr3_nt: TGTGCCAGCAGCTTAGTGAATGGGGTAATGAACACTGAAGCTTTCTTT
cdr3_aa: CASSLVNGVMNTEAFF

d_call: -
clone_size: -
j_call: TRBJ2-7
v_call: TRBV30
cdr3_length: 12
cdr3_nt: TGTGCCTGGAGTGTACAGGAATACGAGCAGTACTTC
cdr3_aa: CAWSVQEYEQYF

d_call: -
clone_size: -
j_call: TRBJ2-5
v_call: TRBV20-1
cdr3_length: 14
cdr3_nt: TGCAGTGCTAGATCCAGGGACGCCCAAGAGACCCAGTACTTC
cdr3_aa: CSARSRDAQETQYF

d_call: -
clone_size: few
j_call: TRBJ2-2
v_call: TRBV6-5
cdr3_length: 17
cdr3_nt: TGTGCCAGCAGTTACTCCCTAGGTAGCGGCAACACCGGGGAGCTGTTTTTT
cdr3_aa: CASSYSLGSGNTGELFF

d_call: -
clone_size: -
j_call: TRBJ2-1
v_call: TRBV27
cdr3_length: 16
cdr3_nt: TGTGCCAGCAGGGGGGCGGGGGAGAGCTCCTACAATGAGCAGTTCTTC
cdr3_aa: CASRGAGESSYNEQFF

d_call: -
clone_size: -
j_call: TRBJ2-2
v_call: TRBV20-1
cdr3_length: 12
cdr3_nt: TGCAGTGCTAGACTAGCCTCCGGGGAGCTGTTTTTT
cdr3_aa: CSARLASGELFF

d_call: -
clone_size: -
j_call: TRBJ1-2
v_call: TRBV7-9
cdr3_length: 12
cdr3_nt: TGTGCCAGCAGCTTAGGCGTTGATGGCTACACCTTC
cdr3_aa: CASSLGVDGYTF

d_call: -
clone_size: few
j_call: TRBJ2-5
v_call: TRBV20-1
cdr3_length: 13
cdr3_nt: TGCAGTGCTAGATACGGGCCCCAAGAGACCCAGTACTTC
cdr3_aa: CSARYGPQETQYF

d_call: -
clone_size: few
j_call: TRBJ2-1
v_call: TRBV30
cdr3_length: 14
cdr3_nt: TGTGCCTGGAGTTACCGGAGCTCCTACAATGAGCAGTTCTTC
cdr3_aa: CAWSYRSSYNEQFF

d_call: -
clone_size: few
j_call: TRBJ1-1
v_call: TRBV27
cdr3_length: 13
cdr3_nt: TGTGCCAGCAGTTTCATGGGGGACACTGAAGCTTTCTTT
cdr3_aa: CASSFMGDTEAFF

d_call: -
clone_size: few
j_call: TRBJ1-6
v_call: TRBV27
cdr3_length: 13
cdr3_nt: TGTGCCAGCAGGGGTGGTTCGAATTCACCCCTCCACTTT
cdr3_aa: CASRGGSNSPLHF

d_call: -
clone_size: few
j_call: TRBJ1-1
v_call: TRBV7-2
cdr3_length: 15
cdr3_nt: TGTGCCAGCAGCTTAGGGAGAGGTGGGAACACTGAAGCTTTCTTT
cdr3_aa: CASSLGRGGNTEAFF

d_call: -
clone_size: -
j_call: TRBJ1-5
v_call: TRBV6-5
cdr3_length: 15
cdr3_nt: TGTGCCAGCAGAAAGAGGGGGGCGGGAAATCAGCCCCAGCATTTT
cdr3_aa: CASRKRGAGNQPQHF

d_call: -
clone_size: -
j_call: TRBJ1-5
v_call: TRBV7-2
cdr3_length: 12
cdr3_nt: TGTGCCAGCAGCCCATACAGTCAGCCCCAGCATTTT
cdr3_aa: CASSPYSQPQHF

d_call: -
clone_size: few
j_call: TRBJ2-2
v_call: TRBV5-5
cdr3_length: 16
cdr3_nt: TGTGCCAGCAGCTTGGAGCAGGTCTCGAACACCGGGGAGCTGTTTTTT
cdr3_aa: CASSLEQVSNTGELFF

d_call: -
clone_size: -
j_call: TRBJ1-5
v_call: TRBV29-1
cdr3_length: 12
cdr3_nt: TGCAGCGTTGTGGTGCCGAATCAGCCCCAGCATTTT
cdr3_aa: CSVVVPNQPQHF

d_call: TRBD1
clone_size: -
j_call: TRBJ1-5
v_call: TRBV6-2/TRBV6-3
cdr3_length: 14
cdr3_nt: TGTGCCAGCACCGAAGACAGGGTCAATCAGCCCCAGCATTTT
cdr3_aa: CASTEDRVNQPQHF

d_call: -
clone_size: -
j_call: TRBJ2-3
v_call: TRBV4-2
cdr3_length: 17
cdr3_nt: TGTGCCAGCAGCCAAGCTACCACTAGCAGACACACAGATACGCAGTATTTT
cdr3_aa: CASSQATTSRHTDTQYF